This T cell receptor beta chain was obtained from a study of CD8+ T cells in alopecia areata. Study conclusions and caveats: The study found that many expanded lesional clones persisted in scalp and blood during tofacitinib. Scalp sample sequencing also detects resident alphabeta T cells of normal skin.

The treatment: oral pan-JAK inhibitor, 5-10 mg twice daily. Alopecia areata patients provided lesional scalp punch biopsies and peripheral blood, both collected for the study. On this clone: What it recognizes is unknown.

Reverse transcription of extracted RNA yielded cDNA, which provided the sequencing template. The data were produced by immunoSEQ multiplex PCR, yet TCRdb's version contains in-frame clones alone and is incomplete. The sample yields approximately 200,000 clones, approximately 56% seen once. The germline V gene encodes CDR1 SNHLY and CDR2 FYNNEI. The CDR3 loop spans 16 amino acids. V shed 6 bases and J 3 bases; nucleotides not matched to a gene: 8. This sequence originates from a human donor with alopecia areata. The sequencing here drew on CD4+ T cells sorted from blood, taken at week 4, from a patient treated with tofacitinib. V usage is TRBV2 and J usage is TRBJ2-1; 10 nucleotides align to TRBD2. CDR3 coding DNA: TGTGCCAGCAGGGGCCTAGCGGGGGCCTTCTACAATGAGCAGTTCTTC. Translated, it gives CASRGLAGAFYNEQFF.